Listed here is a single T cell receptor beta chain. Its specificity is unknown. The CDR3 loop spans 14 amino acids. The V gene end was trimmed by 6 bases and the J gene end by 5 bases; junction bases not matched to a gene: 7. The V gene's germline CDR1 is LNHDA and CDR2 SQIVND (reference sequence). The sample originates from a study of OX40 agonist ivuxolimab in advanced cancers. On the study more broadly: An agonistic anti-OX40 (CD134) antibody, ivuxolimab, was used to treat the patients. Allowance was made for prior anti-PD-1, anti-PD-L1 or anti-CTLA-4 therapy, and around 44% had some.

Sequencing used immunoSEQ multiplex PCR; TCRdb keeps in-frame clones, though not all of them. The sample holds approximately 61,000 clones, 70% to 90% seen once. Study conclusions and caveats: CD4+ and CD8+ blood T cells expanded clonally by week 6 at 0.1 to 3.0 mg/kg. On average, CD8+ T cells showed a greater number of expanded clones than CD4+.

The rearrangement links TRBV19 to TRBJ2-3; 8 nucleotides agree with TRBD1. Sequenced material: CD4+ or CD8+ T cells sorted from blood, taken in a trial of the OX40 agonist ivuxolimab. The TCR comes from an adult with an advanced solid tumor such as melanoma, head and neck, liver or kidney cancer. The CDR3 DNA is TGTGCCAGTAGGCGGACAGGGACTCAAGATACGCAGTATTTT. It is translated as CASRRTGTQDTQYF.